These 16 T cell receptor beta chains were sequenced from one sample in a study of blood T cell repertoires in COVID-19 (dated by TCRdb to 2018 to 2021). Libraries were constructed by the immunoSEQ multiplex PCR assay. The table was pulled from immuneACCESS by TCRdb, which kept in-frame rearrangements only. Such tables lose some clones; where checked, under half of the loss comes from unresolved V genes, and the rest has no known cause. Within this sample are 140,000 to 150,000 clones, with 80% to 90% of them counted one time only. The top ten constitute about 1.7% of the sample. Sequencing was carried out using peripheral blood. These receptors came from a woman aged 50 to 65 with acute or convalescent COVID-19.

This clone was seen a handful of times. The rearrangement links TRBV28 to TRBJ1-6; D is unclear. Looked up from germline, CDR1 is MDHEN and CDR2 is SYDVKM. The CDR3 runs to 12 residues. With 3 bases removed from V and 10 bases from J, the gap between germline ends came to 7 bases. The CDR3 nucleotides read TGTGCCAGCAGTTTGGCGGGATCACCCCTCCACTTT. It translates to CASSLAGSPLHF.

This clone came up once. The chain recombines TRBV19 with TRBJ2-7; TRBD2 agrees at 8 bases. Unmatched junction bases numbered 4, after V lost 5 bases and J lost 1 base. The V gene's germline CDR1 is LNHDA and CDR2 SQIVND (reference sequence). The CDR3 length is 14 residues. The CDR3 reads CASSSRLASYEQYF. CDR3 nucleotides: TGTGCCAGTAGTTCAAGACTAGCGTCCTACGAGCAGTACTTC.

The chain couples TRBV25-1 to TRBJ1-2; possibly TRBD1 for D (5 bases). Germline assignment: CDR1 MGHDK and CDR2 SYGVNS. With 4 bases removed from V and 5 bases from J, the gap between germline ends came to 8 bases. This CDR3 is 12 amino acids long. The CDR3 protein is CASSATVYGYTF. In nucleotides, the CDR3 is TGTGCCAGCAGTGCGACAGTTTATGGCTACACCTTC.

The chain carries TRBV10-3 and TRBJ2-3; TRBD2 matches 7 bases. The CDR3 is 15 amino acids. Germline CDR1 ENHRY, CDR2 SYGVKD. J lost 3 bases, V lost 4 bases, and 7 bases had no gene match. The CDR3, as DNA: TGTGCCATCAGTGCCCGGGGGGAGAGAACAGATACGCAGTATTTT. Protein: CAISARGERTDTQYF.

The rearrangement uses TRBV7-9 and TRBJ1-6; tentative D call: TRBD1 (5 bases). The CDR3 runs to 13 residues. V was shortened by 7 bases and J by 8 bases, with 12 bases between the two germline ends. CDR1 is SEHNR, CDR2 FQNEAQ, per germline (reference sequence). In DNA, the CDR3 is TGTGCCAGCACCCGCGGGGGGGATTCACCCCTCCACTTT. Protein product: CASTRGGDSPLHF.

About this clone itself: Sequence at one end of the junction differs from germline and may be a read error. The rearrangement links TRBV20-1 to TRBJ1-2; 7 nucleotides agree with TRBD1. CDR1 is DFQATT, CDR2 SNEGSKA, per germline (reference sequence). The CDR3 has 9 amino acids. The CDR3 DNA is TGCAGTACTGCTAGACAGGGCAGCTTC. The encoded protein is CSTARQGSF.

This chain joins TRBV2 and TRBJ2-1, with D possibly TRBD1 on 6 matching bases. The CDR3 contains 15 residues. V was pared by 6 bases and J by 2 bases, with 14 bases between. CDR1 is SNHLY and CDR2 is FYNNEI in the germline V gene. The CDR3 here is CASRVTGTPYNEQFF. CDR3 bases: TGTGCCAGCAGGGTAACAGGGACCCCCTACAATGAGCAGTTCTTC.

The DNA of the CDR3 is TGCGCCAGCAGCCAAGGGCTAGCGGGGAACACAGATACGCAGTATTTT. Its protein product is CASSQGLAGNTDTQYF. The chain carries TRBV4-1 and TRBJ2-3; 9 nucleotides align to TRBD2. Germline V CDR1 and CDR2: MGHRA, YSYEKL. The CDR3 sequence is 16 residues long. The junction had 4 bases not matched to a gene; V was cut back by 1 base and J by 2 bases.

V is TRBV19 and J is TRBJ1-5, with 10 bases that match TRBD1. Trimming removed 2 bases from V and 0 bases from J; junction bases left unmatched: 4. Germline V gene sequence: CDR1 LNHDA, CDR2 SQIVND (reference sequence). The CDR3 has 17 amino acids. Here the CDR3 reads CASSIWTGGNSNQPQHF. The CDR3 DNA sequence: TGTGCCAGTAGTATATGGACAGGGGGTAATAGCAATCAGCCCCAGCATTTT.

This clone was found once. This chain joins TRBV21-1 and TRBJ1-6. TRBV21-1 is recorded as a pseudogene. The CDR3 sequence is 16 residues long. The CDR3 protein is CASRPREDSYNSPLHF. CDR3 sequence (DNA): TGTGCCAGCAGACCCCGGGAAGACTCTTATAATTCACCCCTCCACTTT.

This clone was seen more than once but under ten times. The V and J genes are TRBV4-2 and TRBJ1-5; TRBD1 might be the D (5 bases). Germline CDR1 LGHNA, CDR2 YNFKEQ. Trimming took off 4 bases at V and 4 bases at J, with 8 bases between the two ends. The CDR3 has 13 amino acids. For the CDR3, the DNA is TGTGCCAGCAGCCCGGGACTTAATCAGCCCCAGCATTTT. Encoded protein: CASSPGLNQPQHF.

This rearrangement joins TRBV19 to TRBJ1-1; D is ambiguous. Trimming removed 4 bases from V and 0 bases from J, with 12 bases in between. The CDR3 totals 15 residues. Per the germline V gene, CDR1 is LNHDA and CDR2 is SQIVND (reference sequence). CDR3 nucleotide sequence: TGTGCCAGTAGTACCGTAGAGGGCCTGAACACTGAAGCTTTCTTT. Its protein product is CASSTVEGLNTEAFF.

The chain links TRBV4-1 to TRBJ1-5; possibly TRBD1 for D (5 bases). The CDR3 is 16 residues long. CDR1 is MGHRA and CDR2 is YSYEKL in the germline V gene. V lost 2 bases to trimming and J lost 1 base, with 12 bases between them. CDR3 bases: TGCGCCAGCAGCCAACTTGGGGGGTCGAGCAATCAGCCCCAGCATTTT. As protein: CASSQLGGSSNQPQHF.

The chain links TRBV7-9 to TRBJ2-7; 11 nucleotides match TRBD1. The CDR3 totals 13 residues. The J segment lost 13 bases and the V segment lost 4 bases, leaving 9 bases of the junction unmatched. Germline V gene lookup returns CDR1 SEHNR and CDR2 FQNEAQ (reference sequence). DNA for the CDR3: TGTGCCAGCAGCTACCGGGACAGGGGGGGTCGCTACTTC. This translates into CASSYRDRGGRYF.

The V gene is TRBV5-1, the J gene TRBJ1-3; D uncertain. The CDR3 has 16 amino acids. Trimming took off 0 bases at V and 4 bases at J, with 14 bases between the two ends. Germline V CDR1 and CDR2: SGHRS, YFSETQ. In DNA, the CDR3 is TGCGCCAGCAGCTTGGTTGGAGGGAAGTGGGGAAACACCATATATTTT. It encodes CASSLVGGKWGNTIYF.

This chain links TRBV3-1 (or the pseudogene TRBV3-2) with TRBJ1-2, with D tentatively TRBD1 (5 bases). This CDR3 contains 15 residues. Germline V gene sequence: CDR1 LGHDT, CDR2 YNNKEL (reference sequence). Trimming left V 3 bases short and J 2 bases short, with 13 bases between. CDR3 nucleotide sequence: TGTGCCAGCAGCCACCTAGGGGCAGGGAACTATGGCTACACCTTC. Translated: CASSHLGAGNYGYTF.